These 24 T cell receptor beta chains share one sample of origin, sequenced in a study of cytomegalovirus exposure and HLA in healthy donors. PCR was performed using 60 Vbeta and 13 Jbeta primers. Sequenced by immunoSEQ multiplex PCR; TCRdb stores in-frame clones only, minus some. The sample yields more than 50,000 clones, 72% seen once. The sequencing input was PBMCs. These receptors were taken from a woman aged 50 to 65 in good health and CMV-seropositive.

The V call is TRBV5-6, the J call TRBJ2-1, with 15 bases matching TRBD2. This CDR3 is 18 amino acids long. V lost 4 bases, J lost 2 bases, and 7 bases stayed unmatched. Looked up from germline, CDR1 is SGHDT and CDR2 is YYEEEE. The CDR3 sequence: CASSGGLAGGGAYNEQFF. The CDR3 nucleotides read TGTGCCAGCAGCGGGGGACTAGCGGGGGGAGGGGCCTACAATGAGCAGTTCTTC.

The sample holds one count of this clone. The gene calls are TRBV2 and TRBJ2-7, with 13 bases fitting TRBD2. Germline trimming cut 6 bases from V and 6 bases from J; bases unmatched to any gene: 2. The CDR3 has 13 amino acids. Germline V gives CDR1 SNHLY, CDR2 FYNNEI. DNA for the CDR3: TGTGCCAGCAGAAGACTAGCGGGGGGCGAGCAGTACTTC. Its protein is CASRRLAGGEQYF.

The chain recombines TRBV5-1 with TRBJ1-4; D perhaps matches TRBD1 (5 bases). V gave up 5 bases and J gave up 6 bases, with 14 bases separating them. Germline V lookup: CDR1 SGHRS, CDR2 YFSETQ. CDR3 size: 14 residues. The CDR3, as DNA: TGCGCCAGCAGGCTAGGGGCAGGCGATGAAAAACTGTTTTTT. Translating gives CASRLGAGDEKLFF.

V usage is TRBV7-3 and J usage is TRBJ2-2; unclear D gene. The CDR3 length is 14 residues. The germline CDR1 and CDR2 sequences are SGHTA and FQGTGA. V lost 2 bases, J lost 2 bases, and 6 bases lay in between. CDR3 loop: CASSLSSNTGELFF. CDR3 DNA: TGTGCCAGCAGCTTATCTAGTAACACCGGGGAGCTGTTTTTT. The full variable domain, completed using reference TRBV7-3 and TRBJ2-2, is GAGVSQTPSNKVTEKGKYVELRCDPISGHTALYWYRQSLGQGPEFLIYFQGTGAADDSGLPNDRFFAVRPEGSVSTLKIQRTERGDSAVYLCASSLSSNTGELFFGEGSRLTVL.

This chain joins TRBV7-6 and TRBJ2-3; 8 bases agree with TRBD2. CDR1 is SGHVS, CDR2 FNYEAQ, per germline. With 5 bases clipped from V and 6 bases from J, the junction kept 7 bases outside the gene matches. The CDR3 contains 14 residues. CDR3 in amino acids: CASSRQTGGDTQYF. CDR3 nucleotide sequence: TGTGCCAGCAGCCGTCAAACGGGAGGGGATACGCAGTATTTT.

This clone was observed a handful of times. The CDR3 protein is CASSLGHPTDTQYF. Here the CDR3 DNA reads TGTGCCAGCAGTTTGGGACACCCCACAGATACGCAGTATTTT. The chain combines TRBV2 with TRBJ2-3; a weak D match, TRBD1 (6 bases). Germline V gene lookup returns CDR1 SNHLY and CDR2 FYNNEI. The V end lost 5 bases, the J end lost 2 bases, and 11 bases lay between the germline ends. This CDR3 region has 14 residues.

The chain couples TRBV6-5 to TRBJ2-7; 9 nucleotides line up with TRBD1. This CDR3 is built from 15 residues. The V gene end was trimmed by 5 bases and the J gene end by 5 bases; junction bases not matched to a gene: 10. Germline CDR1 is MNHEY and CDR2 is SVGAGI. CDR3: CASSRPGQGVHEQYF. The CDR3, as DNA: TGTGCCAGCAGTAGGCCGGGACAGGGAGTCCACGAGCAGTACTTC.

V usage is TRBV7-9 and J usage is TRBJ1-6; D call uncertain. The V and J ends lost 1 base and 5 bases respectively, with 6 bases between them. There are 14 residues in the CDR3. CDR1 SEHNR and CDR2 FQNEAQ come from the germline V gene (reference sequence). CDR3 amino acids: CASSLEADNSPLHF. The DNA of the CDR3 is TGTGCCAGCAGCTTAGAGGCGGATAATTCACCCCTCCACTTT.

The CDR3 protein is CATRGQGAGSTEAFF. The CDR3 nucleotides are TGTGCCACCCGGGGGCAGGGGGCAGGGAGCACTGAAGCTTTCTTT. The chain carries TRBV6-5 and TRBJ1-1, with 8 bases that match TRBD1. The CDR3 has 15 amino acids. The V segment lost 10 bases and the J segment 4 bases; nucleotides outside the gene matches: 14. The germline gives CDR1 MNHEY, CDR2 SVGAGI.

This clone was recorded a few times. The gene calls are TRBV29-1 and TRBJ1-1; D is unresolved. The CDR3 contains 11 residues. The V end lost 8 bases, the J end lost 5 bases, and 12 bases lay between the germline ends. Germline loops: CDR1 SQVTM, CDR2 ANQGSEA. This CDR3 is CSPRGPTEAFF. The CDR3 nucleotides read TGCAGCCCCCGTGGCCCAACTGAAGCTTTCTTT.

The rearrangement uses TRBV5-6 and TRBJ2-1; tentative D call: TRBD2 (5 bases). Germline V gene sequence: CDR1 SGHDT, CDR2 YYEEEE. The CDR3 totals 15 residues. Trimming shortened V by 4 bases and J by 0 bases, and 11 bases separated the two germline ends. CDR3 sequence reads: CASSPRTPSYNEQFF. As DNA, the CDR3 is TGTGCCAGCAGCCCAAGGACTCCCTCCTACAATGAGCAGTTCTTC.

This chain links TRBV7-6 with TRBJ1-5; 7 positions agree with TRBD1. Germline CDR1 SGHVS, CDR2 FNYEAQ. The CDR3 has 15 amino acids. The ends lost 5 bases at V and 3 bases at J; junction bases unmatched: 7. The CDR3, as DNA: TGTGCCAGCAGCCGGGGGACAGACCTCAATCAGCCCCAGCATTTT. It specifies CASSRGTDLNQPQHF.

Here the CDR3 reads CASSLVTSGTSHEQYF. The CDR3, as DNA: TGCGCCAGCAGCTTGGTCACTAGCGGGACATCCCACGAGCAGTACTTC. This sequence joins TRBV5-1 and TRBJ2-7; 10 bases match TRBD2. V lost 0 bases to trimming and J lost 5 bases; unmatched junction nucleotides: 8. The V gene's germline CDR1 is SGHRS and CDR2 YFSETQ. The CDR3 sequence is 16 residues long.

The V and J genes are TRBV7-9 and TRBJ2-3; 9 nucleotides line up with TRBD2. Germline CDR1 and CDR2: SEHNR and FQNEAQ (reference sequence). Losses at the gene ends were 3 bases for V and 2 bases for J; bases not matched to a gene: 3. This CDR3 has 15 amino acids. The CDR3 here is CASSLSGGITDTQYF. In DNA form, the CDR3 reads TGTGCCAGCAGCTTGAGCGGGGGGATCACAGATACGCAGTATTTT.

On this clone: This sample also contains other DNA sequences that code for the same CDR3. The chain is built from TRBV5-4 and TRBJ1-2; 11 nucleotides line up with TRBD1. The CDR3 totals 15 residues. The V gene's germline CDR1 is SGHNT and CDR2 YYREEE (reference sequence). The trim removed 4 bases at V and 6 bases at J, leaving 8 bases unmatched. CDR3 sequence reads: CASSRPGTGGNGYTF. In DNA form, the CDR3 reads TGTGCCAGCAGCCGTCCCGGGACAGGGGGAAATGGCTACACCTTC.

The genes are TRBV6-5 and TRBJ2-3, with 8 bases identical to TRBD2. This CDR3 contains 16 residues. The V segment lost 0 bases and the J segment 4 bases; nucleotides outside the gene matches: 6. In germline, CDR1 is MNHEY, CDR2 SVGAGI. CDR3: CASSYSGGGTADTQYF. The CDR3 DNA is TGTGCCAGCAGTTACTCGGGCGGGGGGACCGCAGATACGCAGTATTTT.

The J gene is TRBJ2-1, the V gene TRBV19; D is possibly TRBD2 (6 bases). The V end lost 7 bases, the J end lost 10 bases, and 14 bases lay between the germline ends. From germline, CDR1 is LNHDA and CDR2 SQIVND (reference sequence). This CDR3 contains 12 residues. The CDR3: CASTAEGWEQFF. CDR3 bases: TGTGCCAGTACGGCGGAGGGTTGGGAGCAGTTCTTC.

This clone has only a few counts. V usage is TRBV5-6 and J usage is TRBJ2-2, with a tentative D call TRBD2 (5 bases). CDR3 length: 15 amino acids. Per the germline V gene, CDR1 is SGHDT and CDR2 is YYEEEE. Trimming shortened V by 6 bases and J by 6 bases, and 18 bases separated the two germline ends. CDR3 nucleotide sequence: TGTGCCAGCAAAATGTACGGGAAAGGCGCCGGGGAGCTGTTTTTT. As protein: CASKMYGKGAGELFF.

This rearrangement joins TRBV7-9 to TRBJ2-2; 11 nucleotides line up with TRBD2. Per germline, CDR1 SEHNR and CDR2 FQNEAQ (reference sequence). This CDR3 region has 17 residues. The V and J ends lost 1 base and 4 bases, in that order; junction bases with no gene match: 5. CDR3: CASSLGGLAAPTGELFF. In nucleotides, the CDR3 is TGTGCCAGCAGCTTAGGGGGACTAGCGGCGCCCACCGGGGAGCTGTTTTTT. The complete variable domain, with remaining parts taken from reference TRBV7-9 and TRBJ2-2, reads DTGVSQNPRHKITKRGQNVTFRCDPISEHNRLYWYRQTLGQGPEFLTYFQNEAQLEKSRLLSDRFSAERPKGSFSTLEIQRTEQGDSAMYLCASSLGGLAAPTGELFFGEGSRLTVL.

This clone was found once. This sequence joins TRBV5-6 and TRBJ1-1, with 9 bases identical to TRBD1. CDR3 length: 16 residues. Germline lookup yields CDR1 SGHDT and CDR2 YYEEEE. Trimming removed 4 bases from V and 0 bases from J; junction bases left unmatched: 7. The CDR3 spells CASSGIGQGMNTEAFF. CDR3 DNA sequence: TGTGCCAGCAGCGGCATAGGACAGGGGATGAACACTGAAGCTTTCTTT.

This clone has just one count. The chain joins TRBV7-9 to TRBJ2-2, with 7 positions matching TRBD1. Germline CDR1 SEHNR, CDR2 FQNEAQ (reference sequence). CDR3 length equals 16 residues. Trimming at V came to 7 bases and at J to 4 bases, leaving 12 bases not matched to a gene. The CDR3, as DNA: TGTGCCAGCACCAGCGCCAGAGACAGGGTCACCGGGGAGCTGTTTTTT. The encoded protein is CASTSARDRVTGELFF.

This clone showed up just a few times. The rearrangement uses TRBV28 and TRBJ2-2; 7 nucleotides match TRBD1. The CDR3 has 16 amino acids. With V trimmed by 7 bases and J by 6 bases, 14 bases remained unmatched. Germline lookup yields CDR1 MDHEN and CDR2 SYDVKM. CDR3 residues: CASNQLPTGAAGELFF. DNA of the CDR3: TGTGCCAGCAACCAGCTACCTACAGGGGCGGCCGGGGAGCTGTTTTTT.

This chain uses TRBV14 with TRBJ2-7, with TRBD1 matching 10 bases. The V gene end was trimmed by 2 bases and the J gene end by 2 bases; junction bases not matched to a gene: 3. Germline lookup yields CDR1 SGHDN and CDR2 FVKESK. The CDR3 runs 15 residues. CDR3 protein: CASSQPGQGPYEQYF. In DNA, the CDR3 is TGTGCCAGCAGCCAACCGGGACAGGGGCCCTACGAGCAGTACTTC.

This clone was detected only once. The chain links TRBV14 to TRBJ2-5; possible D gene TRBD2, 6 bases. Germline CDR1 reads SGHDN; CDR2 reads FVKESK. This CDR3 has 13 residues. V was pared by 6 bases and J by 5 bases, with 13 bases between. The CDR3 bases are TGTGCCAGCAGACCCGGGGCGGGGGAGACCCAGTACTTC. Its translation is CASRPGAGETQYF.